This record concerns one T cell receptor (beta chain) sequence. Antigen specificity is unknown. The source of the sample is a study of T cell responses to AZD1222 COVID-19 vaccine. Libraries were prepared by immunoSEQ multiplex PCR; TCRdb keeps only in-frame clonotypes and omits some of them. The repertoire holds about 170,000 clones, with just under 95% as singletons. V lost 3 bases and J 7 bases, leaving 21 bases between the germline ends. The CDR3 runs to 16 residues. Germline values: CDR1 KGHSH, CDR2 LQKENI. Whole-study findings and limits: Every sample of the repertoires postdated the peak T cell response. Two doses of AZD1222 preceded a rise in Spike-specific TCR breadth and depth. Mapped onto spike, vaccine-associated CD4 TCRs spanned it and were dominant at 160-218 and 743-854.

The TCR comes from an adult in good health. The input for sequencing was peripheral blood, taken on day 0 of AZD1222 vaccination. V and J are TRBV18 and TRBJ1-1; D possibly corresponds to TRBD1 (5 bases). The CDR3 nucleotides read TGTGCCAGCTCACCTCCCCAGGGAGGCGGTTGGAATGAAGCTTTCTTT. Protein product: CASSPPQGGGWNEAFF.